This T cell receptor (beta chain) is from a study of blood T cell repertoires in COVID-19. Study information: Donors in the United States, Italy and Spain gave samples during acute or convalescent COVID-19. T cells, B-cell-depleted T cells, or PBMCs supplied cDNA or gDNA.

There are 15 residues in the CDR3. CDR1 is SGHRS and CDR2 is YFSETQ in the germline V gene. Trimming took 1 base from V and 4 from J, leaving 14 bases between them. Original methodology: Researchers report that nucleated cell counts were estimated from reference gene primer amplification. Sequencing used immunoSEQ multiplex PCR; TCRdb keeps in-frame clones, though not all of them. From that table come the V and J calls and clone size; the DNA was used to work out D and trimming. The sample consists of about 240,000 clones, about 90% of them appearing once. This chain links TRBV5-1 with TRBJ1-1; D might be TRBD1 (6 bases). The source material was peripheral blood. The sequence was obtained from a man in his sixties who had recovered from COVID-19. CDR3 loop: CASSLRAQGGTEAFF. The CDR3 bases are TGCGCCAGCAGCTTGCGGGCACAGGGCGGCACTGAAGCTTTCTTT.